This TCR beta chain appears in the sequencing data of a study of early T cells in non-severe SARS-CoV-2 infection. Whole-study context: Unpaired chains resulted from sequencing bulk RNA of unsorted whole blood.

Molecules of cDNA were individually given unique molecular identifiers that were attached to them. TCRdb redid the calling of the 5' RACE reads with MiXCR, one entry per CDR3 protein. The data show tens of thousands of distinct CDR3 sequences, with about 5.6% seen just once and 7.6% held by the top ten. Germline V gene data show CDR1 as MNHNY and CDR2 as SVGAGI (reference sequence). The CDR3 contains 15 residues. J was trimmed by 5 bases and V by 2 bases; bases with no gene match: 7. Study conclusions and caveats: Matching against VDJdb likely underestimated virus-specific expansions, favoring anti-spike CD8.

The sample holds many counts of this clonotype. Its antigen is still unknown. The source of this sequence is an adult who was a healthcare worker with PCR-confirmed SARS-CoV-2 infection or an uninfected control (not recorded which). Specimen: whole blood. This chain uses TRBV6-6 with TRBJ2-3; 7 nucleotides line up with TRBD1. CDR3 sequence: CASSYGTAPGDTQYF. CDR3 bases: TGTGCCAGCAGTTACGGGACAGCCCCAGGAGATACGCAGTATTTT.